This T cell receptor (beta chain) appears in the sequencing data of a study of blood T cell repertoires in COVID-19. The germline V gene has CDR1 MNHEY and CDR2 SVGAGI. Trimming pared 5 bases from V and 6 bases from J, leaving 15 bases between. CDR3 length equals 14 residues. TCRdb keeps only in-frame clones here, not all; method: immunoSEQ multiplex PCR. The table records 56,000 or so clones, more than 75% of them present only once. The receptor was derived from a human donor in a cohort sampled during active COVID-19. Specimen: peripheral blood. The chain combines TRBV6-5 with TRBJ2-3, with no clear D. CDR3 bases: TGTGCCAGCAGTACCCTCGGCGGCCCGGATACGCAGTATTTT. It encodes CASSTLGGPDTQYF.